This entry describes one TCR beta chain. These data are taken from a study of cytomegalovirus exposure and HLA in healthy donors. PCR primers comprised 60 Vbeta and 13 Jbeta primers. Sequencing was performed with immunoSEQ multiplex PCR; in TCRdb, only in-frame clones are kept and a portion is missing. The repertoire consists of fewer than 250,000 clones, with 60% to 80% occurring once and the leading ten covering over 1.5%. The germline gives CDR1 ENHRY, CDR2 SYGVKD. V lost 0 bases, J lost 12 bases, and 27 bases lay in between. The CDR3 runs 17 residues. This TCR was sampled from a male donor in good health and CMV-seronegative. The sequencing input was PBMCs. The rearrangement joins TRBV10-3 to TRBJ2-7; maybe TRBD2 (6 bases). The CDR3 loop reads CAISESLSGGVHKFPYF. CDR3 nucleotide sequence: TGTGCCATCAGTGAGTCTCTCAGCGGAGGGGTCCACAAGTTTCCGTACTTC.